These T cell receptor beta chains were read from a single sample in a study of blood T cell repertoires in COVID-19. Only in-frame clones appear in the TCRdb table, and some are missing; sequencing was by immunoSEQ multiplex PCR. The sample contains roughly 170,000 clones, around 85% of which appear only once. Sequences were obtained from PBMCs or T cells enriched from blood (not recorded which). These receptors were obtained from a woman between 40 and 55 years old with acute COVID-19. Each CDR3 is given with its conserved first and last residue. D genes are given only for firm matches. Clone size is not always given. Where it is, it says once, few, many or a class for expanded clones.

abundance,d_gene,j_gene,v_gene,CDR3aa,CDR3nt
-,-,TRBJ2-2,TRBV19,CASSIDTSPGELFF,TGTGCCAGTAGTATAGATACTAGCCCCGGGGAGCTGTTTTTT
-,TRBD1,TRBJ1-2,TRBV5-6,CASKKGTVWGYTF,TGTGCCAGCAAGAAAGGGACAGTGTGGGGCTACACCTTC
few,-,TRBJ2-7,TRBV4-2,CASSQPGNEQYF,TGTGCCAGCAGCCAGCCGGGAAACGAGCAGTACTTC
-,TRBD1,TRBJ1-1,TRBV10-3,CAISALDRGVTEAFF,TGTGCCATCAGTGCCCTAGACAGGGGCGTGACTGAAGCTTTCTTT
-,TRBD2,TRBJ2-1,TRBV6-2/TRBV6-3,CASSPTRTSGRARNEQFF,TGTGCCAGCAGCCCTACCCGGACTAGCGGGAGGGCGAGGAATGAGCAGTTCTTC
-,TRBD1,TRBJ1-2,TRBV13,CASSQGGSNYGYTF,TGTGCCAGCAGCCAGGGGGGTTCTAACTATGGCTACACCTTC
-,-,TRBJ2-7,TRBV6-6,CASSLNSGPGEQYF,TGTGCCAGCAGCCTAAATAGCGGTCCGGGGGAGCAGTACTTC
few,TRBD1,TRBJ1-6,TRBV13,CASSLGGGAGSPLHF,TGTGCCAGCAGCTTAGGAGGGGGCGCAGGTTCACCCCTCCACTTT
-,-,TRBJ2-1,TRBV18,CASSPSLGSSYNEQFF,TGTGCCAGCTCACCATCTCTGGGCAGCTCCTACAATGAGCAGTTCTTC
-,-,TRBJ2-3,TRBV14,CASSQGTGVSTDTQYF,TGTGCCAGCAGCCAGGGAACGGGAGTAAGCACAGATACGCAGTATTTT
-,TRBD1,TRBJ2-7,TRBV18,CASSRRDRSYEQYF,TGTGCCAGCTCACGCCGGGACAGATCGTACGAGCAGTACTTC
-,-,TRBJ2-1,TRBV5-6,CASSTYNEQFF,TGTGCCAGCAGCACTTACAATGAGCAGTTCTTC
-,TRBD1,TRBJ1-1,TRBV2,CASREDRGPNTEAFF,TGTGCCAGCAGGGAAGACAGGGGGCCGAACACTGAAGCTTTCTTT
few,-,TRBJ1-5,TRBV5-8,CASSIWRGVGNQPQHF,TGTGCCAGCAGCATCTGGAGGGGAGTTGGCAATCAGCCCCAGCATTTT
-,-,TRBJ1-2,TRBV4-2,CASSQEISGRNPYGYTF,TGTGCCAGCAGCCAAGAGATAAGTGGCCGTAACCCGTATGGCTACACCTTC
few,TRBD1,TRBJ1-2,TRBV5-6,CASSLGQGGYGYTF,TGTGCCAGCAGCTTGGGACAGGGAGGCTATGGCTACACCTTC
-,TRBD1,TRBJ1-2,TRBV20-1,CSASMARGNGYTF,TGCAGTGCTAGTATGGCCAGGGGGAATGGCTACACCTTC
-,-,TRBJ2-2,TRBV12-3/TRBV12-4,CASSVNPLRELFF,TGTGCCAGCAGTGTAAATCCTCTCCGGGAGCTGTTTTTT
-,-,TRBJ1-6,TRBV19,CASTDRDTISPLHF,TGTGCCAGCACAGACCGGGACACAATTTCACCCCTCCACTTT
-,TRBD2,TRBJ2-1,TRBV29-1,CSVEDLNPGLAGVSAHNEQFF,TGCAGCGTTGAAGATCTTAATCCGGGACTAGCGGGAGTATCGGCCCACAATGAGCAGTTCTTC
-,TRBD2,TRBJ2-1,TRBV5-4,CASTTGGDALLDEQFF,TGTGCCAGCACCACTGGGGGGGATGCTCTACTCGATGAGCAGTTCTTC
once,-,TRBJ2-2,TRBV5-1,CASSRDSERWELFF,TGCGCCAGCAGCCGGGACTCGGAGAGGTGGGAGCTGTTTTTT
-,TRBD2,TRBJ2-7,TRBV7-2,CASSSGLAASYEQYF,TGTGCCAGCAGCAGCGGACTAGCGGCAAGCTACGAGCAGTACTTC
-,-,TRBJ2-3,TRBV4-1,CASSQDLWTDQLTQYF,TGCGCCAGCAGCCAAGATCTCTGGACAGACCAGTTAACGCAGTATTTT
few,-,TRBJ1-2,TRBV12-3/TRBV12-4,CASSLGGGYTF,TGTGCCAGCAGTTTGGGGGGAGGCTACACCTTC
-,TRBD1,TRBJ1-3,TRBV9,CASSVRAGGGNTIYF,TGTGCCAGCAGCGTAAGGGCAGGGGGCGGAAACACCATATATTTT
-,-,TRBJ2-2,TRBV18,CASSRLMGSTGELFF,TGTGCCAGCTCCCGCCTCATGGGCAGCACCGGGGAGCTGTTTTTT
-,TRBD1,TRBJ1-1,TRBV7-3,CASSPGGSGTEAFF,TGTGCCAGCAGCCCAGGGGGCTCAGGCACTGAAGCTTTCTTT
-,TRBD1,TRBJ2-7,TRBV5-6,CASSFRGQGRPYEQYF,TGTGCCAGCAGCTTCAGAGGACAGGGGAGGCCCTACGAGCAGTACTTC
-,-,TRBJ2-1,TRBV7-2,CASSGGERLNLFF,TGTGCCAGCAGCGGCGGAGAGCGCCTAAATCTGTTCTTC
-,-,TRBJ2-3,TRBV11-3,CASRPSGSTDTQYF,TGTGCCAGCAGACCCAGCGGGAGCACAGATACGCAGTATTTT
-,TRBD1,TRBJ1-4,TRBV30,CAWSALQGTGATNEKLFF,TGTGCCTGGAGTGCCTTACAGGGGACTGGAGCAACTAATGAAAAACTGTTTTTT
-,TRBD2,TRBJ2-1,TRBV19,CASSIRGTSGRTLYNEQFF,TGTGCCAGTAGTATCAGGGGGACTAGCGGGAGGACACTCTACAATGAGCAGTTCTTC
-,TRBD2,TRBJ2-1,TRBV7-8,CASSLFAGGPRNEQFF,TGTGCCAGCAGCTTATTCGCGGGAGGGCCGCGTAATGAGCAGTTCTTC
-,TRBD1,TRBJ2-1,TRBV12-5,CASGPDRGLGVEQFF,TGTGCTAGTGGTCCGGACAGGGGGCTTGGGGTTGAGCAGTTCTTC
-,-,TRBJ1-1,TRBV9,CASSVEQNTEAFF,TGTGCCAGCAGCGTAGAACAGAACACTGAAGCTTTCTTT
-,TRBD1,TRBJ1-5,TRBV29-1,CSVSQGAPNQPQHF,TGCAGCGTTTCCCAGGGGGCCCCCAATCAGCCCCAGCATTTT
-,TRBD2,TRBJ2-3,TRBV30,CAWTSGGRDTQYF,TGTGCCTGGACTAGCGGGGGCCGAGATACGCAGTATTTT
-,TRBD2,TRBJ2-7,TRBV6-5,CASRATSGSRYEQYF,TGTGCCAGCAGAGCCACTAGCGGGAGTAGGTACGAGCAGTACTTC
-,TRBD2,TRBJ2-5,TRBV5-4,CASTLTGGFETQYF,TGTGCCAGCACCCTGACCGGGGGGTTCGAGACCCAGTACTTC
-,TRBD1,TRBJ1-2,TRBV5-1,CASSLVGDRFYGYTF,TGCGCCAGCAGCTTGGTGGGGGACAGGTTCTATGGCTACACCTTC
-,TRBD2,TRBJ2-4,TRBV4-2,CASSQVREALAGGGIQYF,TGTGCCAGCAGCCAAGTCCGCGAGGCATTAGCGGGAGGAGGCATTCAGTACTTC
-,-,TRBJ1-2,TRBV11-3,CASSLAGNYGYTF,TGTGCCAGCAGCTTGGCGGGTAACTATGGCTACACCTTC
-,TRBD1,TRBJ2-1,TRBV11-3,CASRQGVNEQFF,TGTGCCAGCAGACAGGGGGTCAATGAGCAGTTCTTC
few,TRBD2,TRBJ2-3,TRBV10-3,CAIRNSGSGRTDTQYF,TGTGCCATCAGAAATAGCGGGAGTGGTCGCACAGATACGCAGTATTTT
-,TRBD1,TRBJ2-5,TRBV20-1,CSASRETGLQETQYF,TGCAGTGCTAGTAGAGAGACAGGGCTCCAAGAGACCCAGTACTTC
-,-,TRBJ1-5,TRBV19,CASSIVQGEQPQHF,TGTGCCAGTAGTATTGTGCAGGGCGAGCAGCCCCAGCATTTT
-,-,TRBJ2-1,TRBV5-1,CASSPISESEQFF,TGCGCCAGCAGCCCCATAAGCGAGTCTGAGCAGTTCTTC
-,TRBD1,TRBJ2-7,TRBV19,CASSRGQGYRYEQYF,TGTGCCAGTAGTAGGGGACAGGGCTATCGGTACGAGCAGTACTTC
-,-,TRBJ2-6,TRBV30,CAWSLVPGANVLTF,TGTGCCTGGAGTCTAGTCCCCGGGGCCAACGTCCTGACTTTC
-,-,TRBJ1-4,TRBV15,CATSRDRQARTNEKLFF,TGTGCCACCAGCAGAGATCGCCAGGCGCGAACTAATGAAAAACTGTTTTTT
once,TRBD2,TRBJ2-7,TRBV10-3,CAITRTSSSYEQYF,TGTGCCATCACCCGGACTAGTAGTTCCTACGAGCAGTACTTC
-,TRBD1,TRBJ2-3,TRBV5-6,CASSFGWTGRTDTQYF,TGTGCCAGCAGCTTTGGATGGACAGGGAGGACAGATACGCAGTATTTT